This T cell receptor (beta chain) was recovered during a study of T-cell memory formation after mild COVID-19. Each CDR3 protein is one row after TCRdb ran MiXCR on the 5' RACE reads. This sample carries hundreds of thousands of distinct CDR3 sequences, just over 20% of them seen once, and the ten largest clones take around an eighth. Sequenced sample: PBMCs or a T cell subset sorted from them (not recorded which). This clonotype originated in an adult woman who had mild COVID-19 (a few samples of this study predate the infection). Cell type and time point are not known.

Here the CDR3 reads CASSPPIHRDEQFF. In DNA form, the CDR3 reads TGTGCCAGCAGCCCTCCAATCCACAGGGATGAGCAGTTCTTC. The chain is built from TRBV11-2 and TRBJ2-1, with a possible D match to TRBD1 (6 bases). V lost 5 bases and J 8 bases, leaving 16 bases between the germline ends. Germline CDR1 and CDR2: SGHAT and FQNNGV. The CDR3 is 14 amino acids.